This T cell receptor beta chain was found in a study of CD8 T cells in ankylosing spondylitis. Study results and limitations: A number of the motif variants had already been described in reactive arthritis synovial fluid and blood. Seemingly distinctive of ankylosing spondylitis blood was a TCR beta motif formed by eight highly homologous variants. Reportedly, matched ankylosing spondylitis synovial fluid was significantly enriched for disease-linked clones. Disease-linked clones had a CD8+ phenotype and relatively low frequency in peripheral blood.

At least ten counts were recorded for this clonotype. What it binds is not known. CDR3 length: 14 amino acids. Losses at the gene ends were 6 bases for V and 9 bases for J; bases not matched to a gene: 6. Quantitative 5'-RACE was performed with molecular barcodes, and it yielded the TCR beta libraries. TCRdb re-derived calls from the 5' RACE reads in MiXCR, one entry per CDR3 protein. This sample carries roughly 440,000 distinct CDR3 sequences, more than 15% of them seen once, and the ten largest clones take about 0.94%. The rearrangement links TRBV12-3 or TRBV12-4 to TRBJ1-6, with 9 bases fitting TRBD1. The receptor comes from a male donor with ankylosing spondylitis. The sequenced sample was blood, either unsorted or a sorted T cell fraction (not recorded which). CDR3 sequence reads: CASRSTGGISPLHF. The CDR3 region has the DNA TGTGCCAGCAGATCTACAGGGGGCATTTCACCCCTCCACTTT.